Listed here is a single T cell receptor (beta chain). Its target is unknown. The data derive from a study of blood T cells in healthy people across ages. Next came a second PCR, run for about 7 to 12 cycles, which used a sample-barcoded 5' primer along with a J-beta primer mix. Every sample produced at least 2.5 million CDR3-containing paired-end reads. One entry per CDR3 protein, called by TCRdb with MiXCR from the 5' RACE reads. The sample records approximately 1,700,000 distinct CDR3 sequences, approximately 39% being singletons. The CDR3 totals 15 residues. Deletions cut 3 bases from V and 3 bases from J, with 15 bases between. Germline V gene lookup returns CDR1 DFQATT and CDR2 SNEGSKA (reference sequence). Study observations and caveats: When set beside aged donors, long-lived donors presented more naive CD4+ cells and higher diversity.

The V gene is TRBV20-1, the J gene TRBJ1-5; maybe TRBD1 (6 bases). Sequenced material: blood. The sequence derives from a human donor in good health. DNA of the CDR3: TGCAGTGCTAGCCCGGGACAAAACTCCAATCAGCCCCAGCATTTT. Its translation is CSASPGQNSNQPQHF.